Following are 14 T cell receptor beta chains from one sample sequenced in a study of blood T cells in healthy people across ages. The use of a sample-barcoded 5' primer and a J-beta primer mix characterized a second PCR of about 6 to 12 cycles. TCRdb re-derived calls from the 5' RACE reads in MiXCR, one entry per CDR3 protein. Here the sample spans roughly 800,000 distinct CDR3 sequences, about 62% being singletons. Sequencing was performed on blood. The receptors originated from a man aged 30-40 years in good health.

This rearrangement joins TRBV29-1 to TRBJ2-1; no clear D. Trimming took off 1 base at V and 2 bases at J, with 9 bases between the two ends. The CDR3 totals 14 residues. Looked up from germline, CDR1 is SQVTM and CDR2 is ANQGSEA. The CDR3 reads CSVEAWAPYNEQFF. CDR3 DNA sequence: TGCAGCGTTGAAGCGTGGGCCCCCTACAATGAGCAGTTCTTC.

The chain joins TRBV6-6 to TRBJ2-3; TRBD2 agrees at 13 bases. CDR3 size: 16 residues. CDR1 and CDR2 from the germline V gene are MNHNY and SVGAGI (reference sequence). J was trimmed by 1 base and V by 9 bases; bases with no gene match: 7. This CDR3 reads CASRLAGGTRTDTQYF. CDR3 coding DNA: TGTGCCAGTCGACTAGCGGGGGGAACACGCACAGATACGCAGTATTTT.

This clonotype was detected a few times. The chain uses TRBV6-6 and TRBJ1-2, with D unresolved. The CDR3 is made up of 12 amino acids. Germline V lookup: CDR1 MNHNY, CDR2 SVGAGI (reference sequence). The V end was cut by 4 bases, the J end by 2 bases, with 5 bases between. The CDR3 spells CASSSENYGYTF. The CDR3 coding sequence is TGTGCCAGCAGTTCCGAGAACTATGGCTACACCTTC.

For the CDR3, the DNA is TGTGCCAGCAGACTGACTAGTGATACGCAGTATTTT. Translated: CASRLTSDTQYF. The chain joins TRBV12-3 or TRBV12-4 to TRBJ2-3, with D tentatively TRBD2 (6 bases). The CDR3 contains 12 residues. The V end was cut by 6 bases, the J end by 6 bases, with 10 bases between.

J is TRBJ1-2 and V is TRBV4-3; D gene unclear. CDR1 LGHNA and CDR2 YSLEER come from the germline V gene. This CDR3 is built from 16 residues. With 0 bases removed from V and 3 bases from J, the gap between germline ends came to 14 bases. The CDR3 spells CASSQDVKQRDYGYTF. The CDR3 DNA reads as TGCGCCAGCAGCCAAGATGTAAAACAGAGAGACTATGGCTACACCTTC.

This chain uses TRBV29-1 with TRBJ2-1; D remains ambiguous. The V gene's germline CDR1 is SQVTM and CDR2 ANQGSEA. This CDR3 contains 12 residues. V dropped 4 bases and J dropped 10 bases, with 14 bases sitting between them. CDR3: CSVGWADWEQFF. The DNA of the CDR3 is TGCAGCGTTGGGTGGGCCGACTGGGAGCAGTTCTTC.

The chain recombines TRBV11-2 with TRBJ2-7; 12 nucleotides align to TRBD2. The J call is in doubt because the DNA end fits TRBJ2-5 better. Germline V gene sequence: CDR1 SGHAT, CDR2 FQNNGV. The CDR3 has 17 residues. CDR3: CASSSRPLLAGGGTQYF. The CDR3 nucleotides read TGTGCCAGCAGCTCTCGCCCACTACTAGCGGGAGGAGGGACCCAGTACTTC.

CDR3 DNA: TGTGCCAGCAGCCCACCGGGACCGGACTACGAGCAGTACTTC. Translating gives CASSPPGPDYEQYF. This chain uses TRBV7-9 with TRBJ2-7; D is tentatively TRBD1 or TRBD2 (5 bases each). Trimming removed 5 bases from V and 3 bases from J, with 14 bases in between. From germline, CDR1 is SEHNR and CDR2 FQNEAQ (reference sequence). CDR3 length: 14 amino acids.

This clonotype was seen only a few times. CDR3 sequence: CASSLNDWSYEQYF. In DNA, the CDR3 is TGTGCCAGCAGCTTAAACGACTGGAGCTACGAGCAGTACTTC. The gene calls are TRBV7-9 and TRBJ2-7; D gene uncertain. Trimming left V 2 bases short and J 3 bases short, with 11 bases between. Germline lookup yields CDR1 SEHNR and CDR2 FQNEAQ (reference sequence). CDR3 size: 14 residues.

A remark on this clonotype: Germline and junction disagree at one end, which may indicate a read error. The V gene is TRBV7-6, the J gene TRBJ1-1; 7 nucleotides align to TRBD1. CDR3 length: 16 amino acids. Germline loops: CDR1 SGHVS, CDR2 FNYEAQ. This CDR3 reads CATSLVWAGGNAEAFF. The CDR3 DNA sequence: TGTGCCACCTCGCTGGTGTGGGCAGGGGGGAACGCTGAAGCTTTCTTT.

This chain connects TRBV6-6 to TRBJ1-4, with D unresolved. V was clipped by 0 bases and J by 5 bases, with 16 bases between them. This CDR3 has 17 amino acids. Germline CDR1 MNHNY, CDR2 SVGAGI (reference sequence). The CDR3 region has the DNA TGTGCCAGCAGTTACTCTCCCGCCGGGCACATCAATGAAAAACTGTTTTTT. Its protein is CASSYSPAGHINEKLFF.

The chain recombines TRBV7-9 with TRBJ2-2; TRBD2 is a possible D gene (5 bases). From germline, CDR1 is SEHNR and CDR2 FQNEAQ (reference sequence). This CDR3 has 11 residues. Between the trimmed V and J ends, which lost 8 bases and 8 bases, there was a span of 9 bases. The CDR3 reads CASRLAGELFF. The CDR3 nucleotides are TGTGCCAGCCGGTTAGCGGGGGAGCTGTTTTTT.

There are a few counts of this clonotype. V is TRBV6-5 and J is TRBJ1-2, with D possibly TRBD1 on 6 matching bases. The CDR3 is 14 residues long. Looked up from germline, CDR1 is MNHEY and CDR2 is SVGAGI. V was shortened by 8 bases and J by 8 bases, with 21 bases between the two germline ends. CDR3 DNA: TGTGCCAGCCTATCGGGGGCGAAAACGAGCGGCTACACCTTC. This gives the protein CASLSGAKTSGYTF.

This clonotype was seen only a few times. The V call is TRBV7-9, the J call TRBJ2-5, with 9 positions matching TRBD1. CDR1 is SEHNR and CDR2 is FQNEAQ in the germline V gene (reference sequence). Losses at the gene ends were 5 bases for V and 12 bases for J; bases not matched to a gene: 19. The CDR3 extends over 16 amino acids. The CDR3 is CASSTGTGNTYRPEYF. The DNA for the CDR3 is TGTGCCAGCAGCACCGGGACAGGGAATACCTATCGGCCTGAGTACTTC.